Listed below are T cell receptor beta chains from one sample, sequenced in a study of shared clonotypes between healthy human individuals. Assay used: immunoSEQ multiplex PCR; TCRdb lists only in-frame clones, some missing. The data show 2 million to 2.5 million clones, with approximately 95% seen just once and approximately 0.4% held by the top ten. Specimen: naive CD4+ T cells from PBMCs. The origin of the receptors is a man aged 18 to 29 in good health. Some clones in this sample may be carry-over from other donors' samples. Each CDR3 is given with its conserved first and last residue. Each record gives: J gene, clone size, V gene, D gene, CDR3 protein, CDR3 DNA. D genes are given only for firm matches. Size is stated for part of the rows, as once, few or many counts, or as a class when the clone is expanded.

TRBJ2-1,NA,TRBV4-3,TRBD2,CASSQDPATSGTYNEQFF,TGCGCCAGCAGCCAAGATCCGGCTACTAGCGGAACCTACAATGAGCAGTTCTTC
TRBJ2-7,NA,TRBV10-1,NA,CASQGGQRIVAGEQYF,TGCGCATCCCAGGGGGGGCAGAGAATTGTAGCTGGCGAGCAGTACTTC
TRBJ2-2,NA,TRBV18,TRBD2,CASSPSASGSSAGELFF,TGTGCCAGCTCACCTTCTGCTAGCGGGAGTAGCGCCGGGGAGCTGTTTTTT
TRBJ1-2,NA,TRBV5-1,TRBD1,CASREGQLEYGYTF,TGCGCCAGCAGGGAGGGACAGCTCGAGTATGGCTACACCTTC
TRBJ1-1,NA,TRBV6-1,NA,CASSSPFGGHTEAFF,TGTGCCAGCAGTAGCCCCTTTGGGGGGCACACTGAAGCTTTCTTT
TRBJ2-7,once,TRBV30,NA,CAWSQDPVGEQYF,TGTGCCTGGAGCCAAGACCCTGTGGGCGAGCAGTACTTC
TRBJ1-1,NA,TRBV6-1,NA,CASSESGRFEAFF,TGTGCCAGCAGTGAATCGGGGCGGTTTGAAGCTTTCTTT
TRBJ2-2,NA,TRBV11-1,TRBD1,CASSLALQGATGELFF,TGTGCCAGCAGCTTAGCGCTACAGGGGGCCACCGGGGAGCTGTTTTTT
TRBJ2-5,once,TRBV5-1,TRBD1,CASSLRDRSQETQYF,TGCGCCAGCAGCTTACGGGACAGAAGTCAAGAGACCCAGTACTTC
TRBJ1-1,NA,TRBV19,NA,CASSTTANTEAFF,TGTGCCAGTAGTACGACAGCGAACACTGAAGCTTTCTTT
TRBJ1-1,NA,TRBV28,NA,CASSLWDLNTEAFF,TGTGCCAGCAGTTTATGGGATTTGAACACTGAAGCTTTCTTT
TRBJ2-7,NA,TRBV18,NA,CASSPISSGIYEQYF,TGTGCCAGCTCACCTATTTCGTCAGGGATCTACGAGCAGTACTTC
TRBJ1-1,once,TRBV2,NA,CASSEGRPGVAEAFF,TGTGCCAGCAGTGAAGGTCGACCCGGGGTGGCTGAAGCTTTCTTT
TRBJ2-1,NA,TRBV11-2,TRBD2,CASSFRTGTSGTFHEQFF,TGTGCCAGCAGCTTCCGGACAGGGACTAGCGGGACCTTCCATGAGCAGTTCTTC
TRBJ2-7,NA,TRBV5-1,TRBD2,CASSSGGTRVYEQYF,TGCGCCAGCAGCTCTGGGGGGACTAGGGTCTACGAGCAGTACTTC
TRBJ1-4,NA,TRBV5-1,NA,CASSSQTPNEKLFF,TGCGCCAGCAGCTCACAGACGCCTAATGAAAAACTGTTTTTT
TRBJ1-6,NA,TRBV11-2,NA,CASSSGWGVRVSPLHF,TGTGCCAGCAGCTCAGGATGGGGGGTGAGGGTTTCACCCCTCCACTTT
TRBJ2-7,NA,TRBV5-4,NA,CASSLEEGDEQYF,TGTGCCAGCAGCTTGGAAGAGGGGGACGAGCAGTATTTC
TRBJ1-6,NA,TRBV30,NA,CAWSVWGVNSPLHF,TGTGCCTGGAGTGTGTGGGGCGTCAATTCACCCCTCCACTTT
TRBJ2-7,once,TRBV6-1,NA,CASSESPGHYEQYF,TGTGCCAGCAGTGAAAGCCCGGGGCACTACGAGCAGTACTTC
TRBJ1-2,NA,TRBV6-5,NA,CASSYAPRGPDHGYTF,TGTGCCAGCAGTTACGCACCTCGCGGGCCCGACCATGGCTACACCTTC
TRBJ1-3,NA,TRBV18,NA,CASSPVSGGLSGNTIYF,TGTGCCAGCTCACCAGTATCCGGCGGCCTCTCTGGAAACACCATATATTTT
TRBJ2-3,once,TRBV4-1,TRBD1,CASSVQGPLGMDTQYF,TGCGCCAGCAGCGTACAGGGGCCACTAGGGATGGATACGCAGTATTTT
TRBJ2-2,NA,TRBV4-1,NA,CASSHSLGANTGELFF,TGCGCCAGCAGCCATTCCCTGGGGGCGAACACCGGGGAGCTGTTTTTT
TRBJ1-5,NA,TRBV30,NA,CAWSEGTLNQPQHF,TGTGCCTGGAGTGAAGGGACTCTCAATCAGCCCCAGCATTTT
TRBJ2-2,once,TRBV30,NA,CASETGGKNTGELFF,TGTGCCAGCGAGACCGGCGGAAAGAACACCGGGGAGCTGTTTTTT
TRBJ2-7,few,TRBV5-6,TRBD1,CASSPRQGTYEQYF,TGTGCCAGCAGCCCCCGACAGGGTACCTACGAGCAGTACTTC
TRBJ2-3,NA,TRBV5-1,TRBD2,CASSQTLAGDPDTQYF,TGCGCCAGCAGCCAAACGCTAGCGGGAGACCCAGATACGCAGTATTTT
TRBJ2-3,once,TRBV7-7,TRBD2,CASSLGIAGDTQYF,TGTGCCAGCAGCCTCGGGATAGCGGGAGATACGCAGTATTTT
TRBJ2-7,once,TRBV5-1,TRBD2,CASSGLAGGSYEQYF,TGCGCCAGCAGCGGTCTAGCGGGGGGCTCCTACGAGCAGTACTTC
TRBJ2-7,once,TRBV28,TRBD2,CASASGGRSYEQYF,TGTGCCAGCGCGTCGGGCGGGAGGAGCTACGAGCAGTACTTC
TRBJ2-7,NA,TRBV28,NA,CASSHRQGRHEQYF,TGTGCCAGCAGTCACCGACAAGGGCGCCACGAGCAGTACTTC
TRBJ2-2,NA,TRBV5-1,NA,CASSPTVTGELFF,TGCGCCAGCAGCCCGACAGTCACCGGGGAGCTGTTTTTT
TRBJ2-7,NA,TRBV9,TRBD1,CASSPRTGREDEQYF,TGTGCCAGCAGCCCCAGGACAGGCCGTGAGGACGAGCAGTACTTC
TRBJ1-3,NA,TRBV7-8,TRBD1,CASSITRGTGNTIYF,TGTGCCAGCAGCATAACCAGGGGGACTGGAAACACCATATATTTT
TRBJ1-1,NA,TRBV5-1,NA,CASSLGEMNTEAFF,TGCGCCAGCAGCTTGGGGGAAATGAACACTGAAGCTTTCTTT
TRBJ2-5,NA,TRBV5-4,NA,CASSLGGRQETQYF,TGTGCCAGCAGCTTGGGCGGCCGACAAGAGACCCAGTACTTC
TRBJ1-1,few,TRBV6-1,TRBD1,CASRGQGDTEAFF,TGTGCCAGCAGAGGACAGGGGGACACTGAAGCTTTCTTT
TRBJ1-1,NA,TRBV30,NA,CAWSPYSDIGAFF,TGTGCCTGGAGTCCATACTCTGACATCGGAGCTTTCTTT
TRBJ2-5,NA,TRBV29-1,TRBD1,CSVTGTGAGQETQYF,TGCAGCGTGACCGGGACAGGCGCAGGACAAGAGACCCAGTACTTC
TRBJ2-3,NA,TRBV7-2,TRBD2,CASSLALAGPSDTQYF,TGTGCCAGCAGCTTAGCACTAGCGGGACCCTCGGATACGCAGTATTTT
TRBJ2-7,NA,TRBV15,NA,CATSRGGVAYEQYF,TGTGCCACCAGCAGAGGCGGGGTAGCCTACGAGCAGTACTTC
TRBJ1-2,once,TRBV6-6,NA,CASADFGESYGYTF,TGTGCCAGCGCGGATTTTGGGGAGTCCTATGGCTACACCTTC
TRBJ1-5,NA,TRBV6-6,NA,CASSYRQDQPQHF,TGTGCCAGCAGTTACAGGCAGGATCAGCCCCAGCATTTT
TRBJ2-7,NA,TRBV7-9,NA,CASSPSTGHYEQYF,TGTGCCAGCAGCCCATCGACAGGCCACTACGAGCAGTACTTC
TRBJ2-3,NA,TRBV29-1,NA,CSGNGLTGTDTQYF,TGCAGCGGAAACGGGCTTACGGGAACAGATACGCAGTATTTT